The clone carrying this T cell receptor (beta chain) was seen a few times. The target antigen is unknown. This entry is derived from a study of human T cells and chemical hapten exposure. Study conclusions and caveats: Relative to controls, expanded TCRs formed significantly more large CDR3 similarity clusters.

Individual cDNA molecules received unique molecular identifiers in the library. TCRdb reprocessed the RACE reads with MiXCR, giving one entry per CDR3 protein. The sample lists around 300,000 distinct CDR3 sequences; 5.5% to 8% were seen once. The time point here: patch test 1, 2 weeks after DPC sensitization. As to treatment: therapeutic diphenylcyclopropenone sensitization with weekly scalp DPC. This clonotype was obtained from a woman younger than 30 with alopecia areata. Some clones in this sample may be carry-over from other donors' samples. Sequencing was performed on whole blood, taken in connection with sensitization to the hapten diphenylcyclopropenone (DPC).

CDR3 loop: CASRPGTQETQYF. CDR3 nucleotides: TGTGCCAGCAGGCCCGGGACCCAAGAGACCCAGTACTTC. The chain uses TRBV12-3 or TRBV12-4 and TRBJ2-5; D may correspond to TRBD1 or TRBD2 (5 bases each). V was shortened by 6 bases and J by 1 base, with 9 bases between the two germline ends. CDR3 length: 13 amino acids.